These 9 T cell receptor beta chains originate from one sample sequenced in a study of CD8 T cells in ankylosing spondylitis. TCRdb ran MiXCR on the 5' RACE reads and lists one entry per CDR3 protein. The sample records 30,000 to 45,000 distinct CDR3 sequences, 6% being singletons. What was sequenced was blood, either unsorted or a sorted T cell fraction (not recorded which). These receptors all come from a male donor with ankylosing spondylitis or in good health (not recorded which).

Ten or more counts support this clonotype. The chain carries TRBV6-1 and TRBJ2-6; D gene uncertain. The germline CDR1 and CDR2 sequences are MNHNS and SASEGT. CDR3 size: 13 residues. Trimming left V 6 bases short and J 3 bases short, with 6 bases between. The CDR3 sequence: CASSPIGANVLTF. CDR3 DNA sequence: TGTGCCAGCAGCCCTATTGGGGCCAACGTCCTGACTTTC.

In this sample, this clonotype turned up many times. As DNA, the CDR3 is TGTGCCAGCAGCCAACAGGGGACCGGGTACGAGCAGTACTTC. Residues: CASSQQGTGYEQYF. This chain uses TRBV7-2 with TRBJ2-7; TRBD1 matches 7 bases. V lost 5 bases to trimming and J lost 4 bases; unmatched junction nucleotides: 8. Germline V gene lookup returns CDR1 SGHTA and CDR2 FQGNSA. The CDR3 consists of 14 residues.

The sample holds many counts of this clonotype. The chain joins TRBV24-1 to TRBJ2-1; 9 bases match TRBD1. V shed 5 bases, J shed 5 bases, and the junction held 6 bases outside the gene matches. This CDR3 has 15 residues. CDR1 KGHDR and CDR2 SFDVKD come from the germline V gene. CDR3 nucleotides: TGTGCCACCAGTGTAAGAACAGGGGGCCACAATGAGCAGTTCTTC. Amino acid sequence: CATSVRTGGHNEQFF.

On this clonotype itself: The junction does not match germline at one end; this may be a read error. The V and J genes are TRBV20-1 and TRBJ1-2; D not resolved. Germline CDR1 DFQATT, CDR2 SNEGSKA (reference sequence). The CDR3 runs to 9 residues. The CDR3 nucleotides read TGCAGGGCTAAGGTTGGCTACACCTTC. Its protein is CRAKVGYTF.

This clonotype turned up a few times. The V call is TRBV7-2, the J call TRBJ2-2; 7 nucleotides line up with TRBD1. Germline V gives CDR1 SGHTA, CDR2 FQGNSA. The CDR3 covers 15 residues. Trimming at V came to 2 bases and at J to 1 base, leaving 1 base not matched to a gene. The CDR3 nucleotides are TGTGCCAGCAGCTTAAGGACAGGGAACACCGGGGAGCTGTTTTTT. Its translation: CASSLRTGNTGELFF.

This clonotype was detected many times. The chain recombines TRBV28 with TRBJ1-5; 9 positions match TRBD1. Trimming took 6 bases from V and 3 from J; bases not matched to a gene: 9. The germline V gene encodes CDR1 MDHEN and CDR2 SYDVKM. This CDR3 has 16 residues. Here the CDR3 reads CASRGRTGGLNQPQHF. CDR3 coding DNA: TGTGCCAGCAGAGGCCGTACAGGGGGCCTCAATCAGCCCCAGCATTTT. Full variable domain (missing parts from reference TRBV28 and TRBJ1-5): DVKVTQSSRYLVKRTGEKVFLECVQDMDHENMFWYRQDPGLGLRLIYFSYDVKMKEKGDIPEGYSVSREKKERFSLILESASTNQTSMYLCASRGRTGGLNQPQHFGDGTRLSIL.

This clonotype is medium-sized by share. This chain connects TRBV28 to TRBJ2-2, with D perhaps matching TRBD1 (6 bases). V gave up 4 bases and J gave up 7 bases, with 10 bases separating them. Germline loops: CDR1 MDHEN, CDR2 SYDVKM. The CDR3 covers 13 residues. The CDR3 DNA sequence: TGTGCCAGCAGTTCCAGGGGTGGCGGGGAGCTGTTTTTT. Protein: CASSSRGGGELFF.

This clonotype was observed many times. V is TRBV12-3 or TRBV12-4 and J is TRBJ2-2; D is unclear. Trimming took off 5 bases at V and 1 base at J, with 8 bases between the two ends. This CDR3 contains 14 residues. The CDR3 nucleotides read TGTGCCAGCAGTCCCCAGGTGAACACCGGGGAGCTGTTTTTT. This encodes CASSPQVNTGELFF.

There are many counts of this clonotype. This CDR3 is CSARHARGNQPQHF. Written as DNA, the CDR3 is TGCAGTGCCCGACACGCGAGAGGCAATCAGCCCCAGCATTTT. This rearrangement joins TRBV20-1 to TRBJ1-5; D not resolved. The CDR3 covers 14 residues. V was cut by 6 bases and J by 2 bases, with 14 bases left in between. Germline V gene data show CDR1 as DFQATT and CDR2 as SNEGSKA (reference sequence).